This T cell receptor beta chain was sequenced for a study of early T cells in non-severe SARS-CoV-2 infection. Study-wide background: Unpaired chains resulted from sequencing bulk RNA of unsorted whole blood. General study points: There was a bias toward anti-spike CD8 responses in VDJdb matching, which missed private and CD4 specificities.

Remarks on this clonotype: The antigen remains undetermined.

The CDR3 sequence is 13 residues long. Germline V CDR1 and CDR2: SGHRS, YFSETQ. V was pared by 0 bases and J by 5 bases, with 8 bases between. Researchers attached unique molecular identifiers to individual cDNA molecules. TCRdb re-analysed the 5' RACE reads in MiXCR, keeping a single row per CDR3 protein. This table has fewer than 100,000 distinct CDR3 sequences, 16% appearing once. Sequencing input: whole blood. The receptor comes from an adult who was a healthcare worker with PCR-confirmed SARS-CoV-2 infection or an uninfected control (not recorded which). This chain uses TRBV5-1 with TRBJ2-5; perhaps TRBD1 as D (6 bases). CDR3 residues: CASSLERGETQYF. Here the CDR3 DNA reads TGCGCCAGCAGCTTGGAAAGGGGGGAGACCCAGTACTTC.